The 13 T cell receptor beta chains given below trace back to one sample, sequenced in a study of Ad26.COV2.S vaccination and SARS-CoV-2 variants (dated by TCRdb to the early 2020s). Reading the label with the study, this specimen's treatment or condition is: roughly 18 received Ad26.COV2.S at low or high dose, single or two shots; 5 received placebo; per-sample allocation not given. For vaccine and placebo recipients, the sequenced repertoires came from samples collected on day 63 after the first injection. The library was made by the immunoSEQ multiplex PCR assay. The immuneACCESS repertoire file appears here via TCRdb, limited to in-frame rearrangements. These files lack a portion of the clones; in checked studies, under half of the deficit traces to unresolved V genes, and the cause of the others is not known. The sample table contains approximately 450,000 clones; only one count was recorded for 80% to 95% of them. Of the sample, 10% to 15% falls within the top ten clones.

The material sequenced was peripheral blood, taken in a trial of Ad26.COV2.S vaccine versus placebo. The source of these receptors is a person between 18 and 65 years old who received the Ad26.COV2.S COVID-19 vaccine or a placebo.

The V call is TRBV6-5, the J call TRBJ2-7; D perhaps matches TRBD1 (6 bases). The V gene's germline CDR1 is MNHEY and CDR2 SVGAGI. The CDR3 loop spans 11 amino acids. V gave up 8 bases and J gave up 3 bases, with 8 bases separating them. CDR3 DNA sequence: TGTGCCAGCCGAGGGGGCTACGAGCAGTACTTC. Encoded protein: CASRGGYEQYF.

The rearrangement joins TRBV2 to TRBJ1-1; D ambiguous. The CDR3 is made up of 12 amino acids. Trimming shortened V by 4 bases and J by 7 bases, and 10 bases separated the two germline ends. Germline CDR1 and CDR2: SNHLY and FYNNEI. The CDR3 spells CASSVSRLEAFF. CDR3 nucleotides: TGTGCCAGCAGTGTAAGCAGGCTTGAAGCTTTCTTT.

In its sample, this clone was seen once. V is TRBV18 and J is TRBJ2-5, with D uncertain. V lost 5 bases and J 5 bases, leaving 9 bases between the germline ends. The CDR3 extends over 12 amino acids. In germline, CDR1 is KGHSH, CDR2 LQKENI. The chain's CDR3 is CASSALRETQYF. The CDR3 DNA reads as TGTGCCAGCTCAGCTTTAAGGGAGACCCAGTACTTC.

The V gene is TRBV5-6, the J gene TRBJ1-1; no reliable D call. Trimming left V 3 bases short and J 1 base short, with 7 bases between. CDR3 length equals 13 residues. The germline V gene encodes CDR1 SGHDT and CDR2 YYEEEE. CDR3 nucleotides: TGTGCCAGCAGCTGGTTCGGGAACACTGAAGCTTTCTTT. Its translation is CASSWFGNTEAFF. Using reference TRBV5-6 and TRBJ1-1 for the parts outside the CDR3, the full variable domain is DAGVTQSPTHLIKTRGQQVTLRCSPKSGHDTVSWYQQALGQGPQFIFQYYEEEERQRGNFPDRFSGHQFPNYSSELNVNALLLGDSALYLCASSWFGNTEAFFGQGTRLTVV.

The chain carries TRBV24-1 and TRBJ2-7; D gene uncertain. The CDR3 is made up of 12 amino acids. Germline V gene sequence: CDR1 KGHDR, CDR2 SFDVKD. Trimming took off 3 bases at V and 0 bases at J, with 2 bases between the two ends. The DNA for the CDR3 is TGTGCCACCAGTGATAGCTCCTACGAGCAGTACTTC. Translated: CATSDSSYEQYF.

In DNA, the CDR3 is TGTGCCAGCAGTTACGAGACTAGCGGGATCTACAATGAGCAGTTCTTC. Residues: CASSYETSGIYNEQFF. V usage is TRBV6-5 and J usage is TRBJ2-1, with 11 bases lining up with TRBD2. Germline V gene sequence: CDR1 MNHEY, CDR2 SVGAGI. The CDR3 length is 16 residues. With V trimmed by 2 bases and J by 3 bases, 3 bases remained unmatched.

This chain links TRBV7-2 with TRBJ1-2, with D possibly being TRBD1 (6 bases). Per the germline V gene, CDR1 is SGHTA and CDR2 is FQGNSA. The V end lost 3 bases, the J end lost 2 bases, and 10 bases lay between the germline ends. The CDR3 length is 14 residues. The chain's CDR3 is CASSFAGENYGYTF. In DNA form, the CDR3 reads TGTGCCAGCAGCTTTGCAGGGGAAAACTATGGCTACACCTTC.

This clone was recorded a few times. This chain links TRBV27 with TRBJ1-1; weak D call: TRBD1 (5 bases). V lost 6 bases and J 0 bases, leaving 17 bases between the germline ends. CDR1 and CDR2 from the germline V gene are MNHEY and SMNVEV (reference sequence). This CDR3 has 16 amino acids. CDR3 protein: CASRDTLPIMNTEAFF. CDR3 DNA sequence: TGTGCCAGCAGGGACACTTTACCGATTATGAACACTGAAGCTTTCTTT.

A single count supports this clone. J is TRBJ2-1 and V is TRBV28; D uncertain. Per the germline V gene, CDR1 is MDHEN and CDR2 is SYDVKM. Trimming removed 3 bases from V and 9 bases from J, with 18 bases in between. CDR3 length: 15 residues. This CDR3 reads CASSFGGSSLGEQFF. The CDR3 DNA is TGTGCCAGCAGTTTTGGTGGATCCTCTCTTGGTGAGCAGTTCTTC.

V usage is TRBV5-8 and J usage is TRBJ1-2, with 8 bases fitting TRBD1. The CDR3 extends over 14 amino acids. Looked up from germline, CDR1 is SGHTS and CDR2 is YDEGEE. With 4 bases clipped from V and 5 bases from J, the junction kept 7 bases outside the gene matches. The CDR3 reads CASSHRTGRYGYTF. The CDR3 DNA follows: TGTGCCAGCAGCCATCGGACAGGGAGGTATGGCTACACCTTC.

The V gene is TRBV12-3 or TRBV12-4, the J gene TRBJ2-1; no definite D call. The CDR3 is made up of 12 amino acids. The V and J ends lost 8 bases and 7 bases respectively, with 12 bases between them. The CDR3 loop reads CASGPMRNEQFF. Here the CDR3 DNA reads TGTGCCAGCGGTCCTATGCGGAATGAGCAGTTCTTC.

This chain links TRBV20-1 with TRBJ2-3, with no clear D. The germline V and J ends were trimmed by 3 bases and 6 bases, with 13 bases remaining between them. CDR3 length: 13 amino acids. Germline lookup yields CDR1 DFQATT and CDR2 SNEGSKA (reference sequence). The CDR3 sequence is CSASVVLGDTQYF. In DNA, the CDR3 is TGCAGTGCTAGTGTGGTCCTGGGTGATACGCAGTATTTT.

J is TRBJ2-3 and V is TRBV7-2; 11 bases are shared with TRBD2. This CDR3 is 17 amino acids long. Losses at the gene ends were 3 bases for V and 0 bases for J; bases not matched to a gene: 5. Germline loops: CDR1 SGHTA, CDR2 FQGNSA. CDR3 protein: CASSLLGLAVSTDTQYF. In nucleotides, the CDR3 is TGTGCCAGCAGCTTGTTGGGACTAGCGGTTAGCACAGATACGCAGTATTTT. The full variable domain, completed using reference TRBV7-2 and TRBJ2-3, is GAGVSQSPSNKVTEKGKDVELRCDPISGHTALYWYRQSLGQGLEFLIYFQGNSAPDKSGLPSDRFSAERTGGSVSTLTIQRTQQEDSAVYLCASSLLGLAVSTDTQYFGPGTRLTVL.